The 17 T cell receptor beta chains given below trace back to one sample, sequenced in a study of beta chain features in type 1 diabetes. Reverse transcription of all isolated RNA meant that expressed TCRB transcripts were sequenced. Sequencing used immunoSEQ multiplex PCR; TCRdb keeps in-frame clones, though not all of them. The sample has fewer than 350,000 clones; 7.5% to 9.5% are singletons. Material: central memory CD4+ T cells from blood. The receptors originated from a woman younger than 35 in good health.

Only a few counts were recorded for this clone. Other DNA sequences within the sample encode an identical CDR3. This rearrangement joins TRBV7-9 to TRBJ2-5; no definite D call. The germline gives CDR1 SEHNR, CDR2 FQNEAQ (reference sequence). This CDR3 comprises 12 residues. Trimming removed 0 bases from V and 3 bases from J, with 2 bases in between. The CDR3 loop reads CASSLAEETQYF. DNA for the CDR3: TGTGCCAGCAGCTTAGCTGAAGAGACCCAGTACTTC.

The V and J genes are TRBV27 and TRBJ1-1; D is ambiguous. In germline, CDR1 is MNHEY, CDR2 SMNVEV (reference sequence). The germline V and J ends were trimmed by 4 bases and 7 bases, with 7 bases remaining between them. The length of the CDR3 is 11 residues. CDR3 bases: TGTGCCAGCAGTTCCCGACGTGAAGCTTTCTTT. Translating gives CASSSRREAFF.

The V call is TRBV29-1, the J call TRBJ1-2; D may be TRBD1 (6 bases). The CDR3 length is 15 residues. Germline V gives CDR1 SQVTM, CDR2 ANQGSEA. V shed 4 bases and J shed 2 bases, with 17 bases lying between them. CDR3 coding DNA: TGCAGCGTTGTTTCTAGGGGGGCGGAAAACTATGGCTACACCTTC. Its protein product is CSVVSRGAENYGYTF. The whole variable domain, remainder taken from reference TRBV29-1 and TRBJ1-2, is SAVISQKPSRDICQRGTSLTIQCQVDSQVTMMFWYRQQPGQSLTLIATANQGSEATYESGFVIDKFPISRPNLTFSTLTVSNMSPEDSSIYLCSVVSRGAENYGYTFGSGTRLTVV.

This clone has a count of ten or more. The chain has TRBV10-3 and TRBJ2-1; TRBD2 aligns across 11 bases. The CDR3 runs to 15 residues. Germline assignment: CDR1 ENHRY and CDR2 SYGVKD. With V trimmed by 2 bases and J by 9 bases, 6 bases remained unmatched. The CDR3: CAISEQLAGASEQFF. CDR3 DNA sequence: TGTGCCATCAGTGAGCAACTAGCGGGAGCCAGTGAGCAGTTCTTC.

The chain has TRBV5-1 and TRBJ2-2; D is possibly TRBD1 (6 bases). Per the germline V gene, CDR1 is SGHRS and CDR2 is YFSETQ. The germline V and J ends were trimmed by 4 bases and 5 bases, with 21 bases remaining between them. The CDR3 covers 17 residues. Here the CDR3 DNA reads TGCGCCAGCAGCCCCAGGGGCCTAGCTCTGGGAACCGGGGAGCTGTTTTTT. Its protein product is CASSPRGLALGTGELFF.

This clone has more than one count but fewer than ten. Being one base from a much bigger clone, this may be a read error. CDR3 loop: CASSLRGSAGANVLTF. CDR3 in DNA: TGCGCCAGCAGCTTACGGGGGAGCGCTGGGGCCAACGTCCTGACTTTC. The chain links TRBV5-1 to TRBJ2-6; TRBD2 might be the D (6 bases). V gave up 2 bases and J gave up 2 bases, with 11 bases separating them. The CDR3 consists of 16 residues. Per germline, CDR1 SGHRS and CDR2 YFSETQ.

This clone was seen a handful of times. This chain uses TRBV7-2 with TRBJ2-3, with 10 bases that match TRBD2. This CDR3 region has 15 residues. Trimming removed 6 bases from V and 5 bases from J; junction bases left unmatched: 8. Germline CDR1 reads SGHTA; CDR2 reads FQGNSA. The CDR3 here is CASRGSGRAEDTQYF. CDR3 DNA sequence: TGTGCCAGCAGGGGGAGCGGGAGGGCCGAAGATACGCAGTATTTT.

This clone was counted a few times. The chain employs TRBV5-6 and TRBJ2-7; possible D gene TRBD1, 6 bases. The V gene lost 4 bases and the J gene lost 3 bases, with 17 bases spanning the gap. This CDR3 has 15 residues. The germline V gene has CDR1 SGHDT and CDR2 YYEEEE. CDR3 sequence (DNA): TGTGCCAGCAGCGTCCAGGGGTCCCTGTTCTACGAGCAGTACTTC. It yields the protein CASSVQGSLFYEQYF.

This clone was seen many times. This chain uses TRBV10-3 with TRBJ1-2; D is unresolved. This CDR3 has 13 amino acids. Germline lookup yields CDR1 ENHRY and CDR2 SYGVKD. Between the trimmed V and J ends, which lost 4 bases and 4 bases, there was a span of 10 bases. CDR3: CAISGTPLYGYTF. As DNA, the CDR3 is TGTGCCATCAGTGGAACTCCTCTCTATGGCTACACCTTC.

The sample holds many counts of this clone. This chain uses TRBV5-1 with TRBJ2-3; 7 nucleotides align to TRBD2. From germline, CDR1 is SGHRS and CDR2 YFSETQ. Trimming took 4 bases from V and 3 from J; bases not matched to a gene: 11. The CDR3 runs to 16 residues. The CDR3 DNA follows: TGCGCCAGCAGCCTCAAGCCGGGAGGAGCTACAGATACGCAGTATTTT. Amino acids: CASSLKPGGATDTQYF.

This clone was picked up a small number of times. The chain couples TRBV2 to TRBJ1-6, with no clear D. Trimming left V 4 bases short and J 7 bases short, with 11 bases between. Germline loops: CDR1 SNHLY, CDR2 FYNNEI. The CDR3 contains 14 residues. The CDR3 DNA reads TGTGCCAGCAGTGTGACCGACACGAATTCACCCCTCCACTTT. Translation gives CASSVTDTNSPLHF.

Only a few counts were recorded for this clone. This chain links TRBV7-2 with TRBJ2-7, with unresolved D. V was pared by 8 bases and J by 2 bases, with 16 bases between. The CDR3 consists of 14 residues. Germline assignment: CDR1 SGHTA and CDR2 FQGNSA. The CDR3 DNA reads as TGTGCCAGCCTCAGGTCCGCCGAGGCCTACGAGCAGTACTTC. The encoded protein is CASLRSAEAYEQYF. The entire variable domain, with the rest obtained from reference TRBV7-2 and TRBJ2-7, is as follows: GAGVSQSPSNKVTEKGKDVELRCDPISGHTALYWYRQSLGQGLEFLIYFQGNSAPDKSGLPSDRFSAERTGGSVSTLTIQRTQQEDSAVYLCASLRSAEAYEQYFGPGTRLTVT.

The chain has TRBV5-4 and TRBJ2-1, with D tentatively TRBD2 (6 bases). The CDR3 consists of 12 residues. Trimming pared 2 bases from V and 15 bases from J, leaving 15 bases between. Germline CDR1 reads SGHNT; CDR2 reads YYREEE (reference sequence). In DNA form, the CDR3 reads TGTGCCAGCAGCTTATGGGGGGACCGAGCGTTCTTC. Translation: CASSLWGDRAFF.

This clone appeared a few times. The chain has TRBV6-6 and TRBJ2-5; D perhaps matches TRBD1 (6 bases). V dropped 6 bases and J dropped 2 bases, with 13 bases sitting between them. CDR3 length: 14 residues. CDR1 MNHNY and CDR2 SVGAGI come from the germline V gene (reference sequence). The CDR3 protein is CASRNSGVQETQYF. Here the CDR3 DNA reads TGTGCCAGCAGAAACTCAGGGGTACAAGAGACCCAGTACTTC.

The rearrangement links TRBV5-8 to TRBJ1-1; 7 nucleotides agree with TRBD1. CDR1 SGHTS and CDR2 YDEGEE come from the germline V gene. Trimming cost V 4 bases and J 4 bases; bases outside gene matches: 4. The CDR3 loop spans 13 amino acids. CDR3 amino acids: CASSDHRGTEAFF. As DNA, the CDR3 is TGTGCCAGCAGCGATCACAGGGGCACTGAAGCTTTCTTT.

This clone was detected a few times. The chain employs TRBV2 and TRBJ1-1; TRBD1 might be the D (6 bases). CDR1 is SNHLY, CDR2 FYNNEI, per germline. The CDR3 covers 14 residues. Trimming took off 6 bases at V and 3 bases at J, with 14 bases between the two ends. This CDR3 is CASSANREYTEAFF. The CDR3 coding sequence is TGTGCCAGCAGCGCTAACAGGGAGTACACTGAAGCTTTCTTT.

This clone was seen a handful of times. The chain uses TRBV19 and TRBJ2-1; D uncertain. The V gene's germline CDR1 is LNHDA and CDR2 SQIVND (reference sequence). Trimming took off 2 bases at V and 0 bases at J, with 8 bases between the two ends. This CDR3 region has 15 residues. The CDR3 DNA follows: TGTGCCAGTAGTATAAAGGTGAGCTCCTACAATGAGCAGTTCTTC. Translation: CASSIKVSSYNEQFF.